These T cell receptor beta chains were read from a single sample in a study of early T cells in non-severe SARS-CoV-2 infection. TCRdb used MiXCR to reprocess the 5' RACE reads, holding one entry per CDR3 protein. The sample holds over 30,000 distinct CDR3 sequences, 5.5% to 7.5% seen once. Sequencing used whole blood. These receptors all stem from an adult who was a healthcare worker with PCR-confirmed SARS-CoV-2 infection or an uninfected control (not recorded which). Each CDR3 is given with its conserved first and last residue. D genes are given only for firm matches. The listing skips clone size in some rows; elsewhere it reads once, few, many or a size class.

d_call j_call clone_size v_call cdr3_aa cdr3_nt
TRBD2 TRBJ2-1 many TRBV27 CASRMAGGVNNEQFF TGTGCCAGCAGAATGGCGGGGGGAGTTAACAATGAGCAGTTCTTC
TRBD1 TRBJ2-7 - TRBV6-5 CASSSGQGLNEQYF TGTGCCAGCAGTTCGGGACAGGGTCTAAACGAGCAGTACTTC
- TRBJ2-1 many TRBV4-1 CASSPPSGNSYNEQFF TGCGCCAGCAGCCCGCCTTCAGGGAACTCCTACAATGAGCAGTTCTTC
TRBD1 TRBJ1-4 few TRBV28 CASSPRQGNNEKLFF TGTGCCAGCAGTCCCCGACAGGGCAATAATGAAAAACTGTTTTTT
TRBD1 TRBJ1-4 many TRBV12-3/TRBV12-4 CASSPRQGDREKLFF TGTGCCAGCAGTCCCAGACAGGGGGATCGAGAAAAACTGTTTTTT
- TRBJ1-6 many TRBV11-2 CASSFAFLGRNSPLHF TGTGCCAGCAGCTTTGCGTTCTTAGGGCGGAATTCACCCCTCCACTTT
- TRBJ1-5 few TRBV7-8 CASSLILGPADQPQHF TGTGCCAGCAGCTTAATTCTAGGGCCAGCAGATCAGCCCCAGCATTTT
- TRBJ1-3 many TRBV18 CASSPEPSGNTIYF TGTGCCAGCTCACCTGAACCATCTGGAAACACCATATATTTT
- TRBJ1-1 many TRBV18 CASSPSNMNTEAFF TGTGCCAGCTCACCAAGTAACATGAACACTGAAGCTTTCTTT
- TRBJ1-6 many TRBV5-1 CASSFGGRDSPLHF TGCGCCAGCAGCTTCGGAGGCCGAGATTCACCCCTCCACTTT
- TRBJ2-3 many TRBV20-1 CSAGGTHLTDTQYF TGCAGTGCTGGCGGGACCCACCTCACAGATACGCAGTATTTT
- TRBJ1-2 many TRBV24-1 CATSDSGTIGYTF TGTGCCACCAGTGATTCAGGGACGATAGGCTACACCTTC
TRBD1 TRBJ1-2 many TRBV12-3/TRBV12-4 CASSPTGYGYTF TGTGCCAGCAGTCCGACAGGGTATGGCTACACCTTC
TRBD1 TRBJ1-5 many TRBV6-2/TRBV6-3 CASRTGTGGSNQPQHF TGTGCCAGCAGAACCGGGACAGGGGGCAGCAATCAGCCCCAGCATTTT
- TRBJ2-1 many TRBV3-1 CASSQVWGMQFF TGTGCCAGCAGCCAAGTCTGGGGGATGCAGTTCTTC